The 9 T cell receptor beta chains listed next were all sequenced from one sample in a study of blood T cell repertoires in COVID-19. Assay used: immunoSEQ multiplex PCR; TCRdb lists only in-frame clones, some missing. The repertoire holds more than 200,000 clones, with around 80% as singletons. The sequencing input was peripheral blood. These receptors originate from a man in his 60s with acute or convalescent COVID-19.

The V gene is TRBV5-1, the J gene TRBJ2-7; a possible D gene is TRBD1 (5 bases). This CDR3 is 15 amino acids long. Germline loops: CDR1 SGHRS, CDR2 YFSETQ. V lost 4 bases, J lost 3 bases, and 17 bases lay in between. In DNA, the CDR3 is TGCGCCAGCAGCCCCGTAGGCAGGGCCCTCTACGAGCAGTACTTC. This sequence encodes CASSPVGRALYEQYF.

The V and J genes are TRBV7-8 and TRBJ1-2, with D possibly being TRBD1 (6 bases). CDR1 is SGHVS and CDR2 is FQNEAQ in the germline V gene. V shed 2 bases and J shed 4 bases, with 14 bases lying between them. CDR3 length equals 15 residues. The CDR3 reads CASSLQGSRIYGYTF. DNA of the CDR3: TGTGCCAGCAGCTTACAGGGGTCCCGTATCTATGGCTACACCTTC.

The chain joins TRBV9 to TRBJ1-2; a weak D match, TRBD1 (5 bases). V shed 4 bases and J shed 6 bases, with 16 bases lying between them. The V gene's germline CDR1 is SGDLS and CDR2 YYNGEE. The CDR3 sequence is 14 residues long. CDR3 amino acids: CASSQRQGGDGYTF. In DNA form, the CDR3 reads TGTGCCAGCAGCCAGAGGCAGGGAGGAGATGGCTACACCTTC.

This chain links TRBV6-6 with TRBJ1-5, with 9 positions matching TRBD1. In germline, CDR1 is MNHNY, CDR2 SVGAGI (reference sequence). V was pared by 7 bases and J by 15 bases, with 19 bases of the junction left unmatched. This CDR3 has 15 residues. CDR3 in amino acids: CASTDGGGGQGPGHF. DNA of the CDR3: TGTGCCAGCACAGACGGGGGCGGGGGACAGGGCCCAGGGCATTTT.

The CDR3 region has the DNA TGTGCCAGCAGCTTAGTCCGTGGGTTCGGGGGGCAGTACTTC. Its protein is CASSLVRGFGGQYF. The rearrangement uses TRBV11-2 and TRBJ2-7; D might be TRBD2 (6 bases). The germline V gene has CDR1 SGHAT and CDR2 FQNNGV. This CDR3 contains 14 residues. Trimming pared 1 base from V and 9 bases from J, leaving 16 bases between.

Of note for this clone: The junction differs from germline at one of its ends, possibly a read error. This chain connects TRBV7-7 to TRBJ2-7; 9 nucleotides line up with TRBD1. The germline V gene has CDR1 SSHAT and CDR2 FNYEAQ (reference sequence). This CDR3 is built from 14 residues. This CDR3 reads CASSAGTGPYEQYF. As DNA, the CDR3 is TGTGCTAGCAGCGCCGGGACAGGGCCCTACGAGCAGTACTTC.

The V call is TRBV7-2, the J call TRBJ2-1; unclear D gene. CDR1 is SGHTA and CDR2 is FQGNSA in the germline V gene. Trimming removed 2 bases from V and 4 bases from J, with 6 bases in between. The CDR3 covers 13 residues. CDR3 nucleotide sequence: TGTGCCAGCAGCTTAAACTCATACAATGAGCAGTTCTTC. Translated, it gives CASSLNSYNEQFF.

The V gene is TRBV6-5, the J gene TRBJ2-1; 7 positions match TRBD2. The trim removed 2 bases at V and 6 bases at J, leaving 7 bases unmatched. This CDR3 contains 15 residues. Germline CDR1 reads MNHEY; CDR2 reads SVGAGI. The DNA for the CDR3 is TGTGCCAGCAGTTACGTGGCGGGAGCGGCCAATGAGCAGTTCTTC. Its protein product is CASSYVAGAANEQFF.

CDR3 protein: CASSGLGGGYTF. In DNA, the CDR3 is TGTGCCAGCAGTGGGCTCGGGGGAGGCTACACCTTC. The V gene is TRBV2, the J gene TRBJ1-2, with D tentatively TRBD1 (5 bases). Per the germline V gene, CDR1 is SNHLY and CDR2 is FYNNEI. The CDR3 spans 12 residues. V gave up 4 bases and J gave up 8 bases, with 11 bases separating them.